This is a list of T cell receptor beta chains from one sample in a study of early T cells in non-severe SARS-CoV-2 infection. TCRdb ran MiXCR on the 5' RACE reads and lists one entry per CDR3 protein. The sample has about 56,000 distinct CDR3 sequences; around 15% are singletons. This specimen was whole blood, taken at baseline. The source is an adult who was a healthcare worker with PCR-confirmed SARS-CoV-2 infection or an uninfected control (not recorded which). Both conserved end residues are part of each CDR3. A D gene is named only where the DNA matches it firmly. Clone size is stated in some rows and not others, as once, few, many or a class when expanded.

clone size: .
V gene: TRBV2
J gene: TRBJ2-6
D gene: .
CDR3 DNA: TGTGCCGTCGACCGCTCTGGGGCCAACGTCCTGACTTTC
CDR3 protein: CAVDRSGANVLTF

clone size: many
V gene: TRBV29-1
J gene: TRBJ2-1
D gene: TRBD1
CDR3 DNA: TGCAGCGCATCGGGACAGGGAAGTCATGAGCAGTTCTTC
CDR3 protein: CSASGQGSHEQFF

clone size: few
V gene: TRBV5-4
J gene: TRBJ2-1
D gene: TRBD1
CDR3 DNA: TGTGCCAGCAGCGGGACAGGGTACAATGAGCAGTTCTTC
CDR3 protein: CASSGTGYNEQFF

clone size: few
V gene: TRBV28
J gene: TRBJ2-7
D gene: TRBD2
CDR3 DNA: TGTGCCAGCAGCCATCAGATCACTAGCGGAGATGCAGCCTACGAGCAGTACTTC
CDR3 protein: CASSHQITSGDAAYEQYF

clone size: .
V gene: TRBV7-2
J gene: TRBJ2-6
D gene: .
CDR3 DNA: TGTGCCAGCAGCTTAGTAAGGGCCAACGTCCTGACTTTC
CDR3 protein: CASSLVRANVLTF

clone size: medium-sized
V gene: TRBV20-1
J gene: TRBJ1-6
D gene: .
CDR3 DNA: TGCAGTGCTAGGGAAGTAGGCAGGGAGGATTCACCCCTCCACTTT
CDR3 protein: CSAREVGREDSPLHF

clone size: many
V gene: TRBV12-3/TRBV12-4
J gene: TRBJ1-4
D gene: .
CDR3 DNA: TGTGCCAGCACCACAGACTCCCGGAGGACTAATGAAAAACTGTTTTTT
CDR3 protein: CASTTDSRRTNEKLFF

clone size: .
V gene: TRBV6-6
J gene: TRBJ2-1
D gene: TRBD2
CDR3 DNA: TGTGCCAGCAGTTTGGCTAGCGGGAAAGGAAATGAGCAGTTCTTC
CDR3 protein: CASSLASGKGNEQFF

clone size: few
V gene: TRBV15
J gene: TRBJ2-2
D gene: .
CDR3 DNA: TGTGCCACCAGCAGAGGAGGACGGACCGGGGAGCTGTTTTTT
CDR3 protein: CATSRGGRTGELFF

clone size: once
V gene: TRBV6-6
J gene: TRBJ2-3
D gene: TRBD1
CDR3 DNA: TGTGCCAGCAGTTACACCGGGACAGGGAGCACAGATACGCAGTATTTT
CDR3 protein: CASSYTGTGSTDTQYF

clone size: .
V gene: TRBV27
J gene: TRBJ1-2
D gene: .
CDR3 DNA: TGTGCCAGCAGTTTCCGTGGGGCAAGCAATGGCTACACCTTC
CDR3 protein: CASSFRGASNGYTF

clone size: .
V gene: TRBV9
J gene: TRBJ2-1
D gene: .
CDR3 DNA: TGTGCCAGCAGCGTAGGCGGGATGGGGAATGAGCAGTTCTTC
CDR3 protein: CASSVGGMGNEQFF

clone size: many
V gene: TRBV29-1
J gene: TRBJ2-3
D gene: .
CDR3 DNA: TGCAGCGTTGCCCTCGGAGGGGCGAGCACAGATACGCAGTATTTT
CDR3 protein: CSVALGGASTDTQYF

clone size: many
V gene: TRBV2
J gene: TRBJ1-2
D gene: .
CDR3 DNA: TGTGCCAGCAGTGAATTCGGAGCTAACTATGGCTACACCTTC
CDR3 protein: CASSEFGANYGYTF

clone size: few
V gene: TRBV5-1
J gene: TRBJ2-2
D gene: TRBD1
CDR3 DNA: TGCGCCAGCAGCTTTACAGGGGGCAACACCGGGGAGCTGTTTTTT
CDR3 protein: CASSFTGGNTGELFF

clone size: few
V gene: TRBV30
J gene: TRBJ1-1
D gene: .
CDR3 DNA: TGTGCCTGGAGTGTACGGGGGGCGGGGTACACTGAAGCTTTCTTT
CDR3 protein: CAWSVRGAGYTEAFF

clone size: many
V gene: TRBV4-1
J gene: TRBJ1-2
D gene: TRBD1
CDR3 DNA: TGCGCCAGCAGCCAACCTTCTCAGGGGGCCAGAGGGGAGAACTATGGCTACACCTTC
CDR3 protein: CASSQPSQGARGENYGYTF

clone size: medium-sized
V gene: TRBV3-1
J gene: TRBJ2-1
D gene: .
CDR3 DNA: TGTGCCAGCAGCCCAGGACTGATTTACAATGAGCAGTTCTTC
CDR3 protein: CASSPGLIYNEQFF

clone size: .
V gene: TRBV18
J gene: TRBJ2-3
D gene: .
CDR3 DNA: TGTGCCAGCTCACCGACGACTAGTTTCGGGGCAGATACGCAGTATTTT
CDR3 protein: CASSPTTSFGADTQYF

clone size: few
V gene: TRBV30
J gene: TRBJ2-7
D gene: .
CDR3 DNA: TGTGCCTCGACCGCCCTACGAGAATACGAGCAGTACTTC
CDR3 protein: CASTALREYEQYF

clone size: .
V gene: TRBV2
J gene: TRBJ2-1
D gene: TRBD1
CDR3 DNA: TGTGCCAGCAGTGAATTAGGGGGCCGAAGTGAGCAGTTCTTC
CDR3 protein: CASSELGGRSEQFF

clone size: .
V gene: TRBV29-1
J gene: TRBJ2-7
D gene: .
CDR3 DNA: TGCAGCGTTGAGGGACCGCACTCCTACGAGCAGTACTTC
CDR3 protein: CSVEGPHSYEQYF

clone size: .
V gene: TRBV11-2
J gene: TRBJ1-2
D gene: TRBD1
CDR3 DNA: TGTGCCAGCAGCTTGACAACAGGGGGTGGCTACACCTTC
CDR3 protein: CASSLTTGGGYTF

clone size: .
V gene: TRBV18
J gene: TRBJ2-2
D gene: TRBD2
CDR3 DNA: TGTGCCAGCTCACGGACTAGCGGAGACACCGGGGAGCTGTTTTTT
CDR3 protein: CASSRTSGDTGELFF

clone size: many
V gene: TRBV19
J gene: TRBJ1-5
D gene: TRBD1
CDR3 DNA: TGTGCCAGCCGGGACAGGGGACAGCCCCAGCATTTT
CDR3 protein: CASRDRGQPQHF

clone size: .
V gene: TRBV7-9
J gene: TRBJ2-1
D gene: TRBD2
CDR3 DNA: TGTGCCACCTCGACTAGCGGGAGGGCCGTGCAGTTCTTC
CDR3 protein: CATSTSGRAVQFF

clone size: many
V gene: TRBV18
J gene: TRBJ1-1
D gene: .
CDR3 DNA: TGTGCCAGCTCATCCCTTATTGGACGGACGAACACTGAAGCTTTCTTT
CDR3 protein: CASSSLIGRTNTEAFF

clone size: many
V gene: TRBV12-3/TRBV12-4
J gene: TRBJ1-6
D gene: .
CDR3 DNA: TGTGCCAGCAGTTTAAATCCGAAGGTTTCACCCCTCCACTTT
CDR3 protein: CASSLNPKVSPLHF

clone size: few
V gene: TRBV18
J gene: TRBJ2-3
D gene: TRBD2
CDR3 DNA: TGTGCCAGCTCACCCACCCGAAGCGGGGGTACAGATACGCAGTATTTT
CDR3 protein: CASSPTRSGGTDTQYF

clone size: medium-sized
V gene: TRBV7-8
J gene: TRBJ2-7
D gene: .
CDR3 DNA: TGTGCCAGCAGCTTTTCTCCTGGGCACTACGAGCAGTACTTC
CDR3 protein: CASSFSPGHYEQYF

clone size: .
V gene: TRBV4-1
J gene: TRBJ2-5
D gene: .
CDR3 DNA: TGCGCCAGCAGCCAAGGTCTGCGGGGAGAGACCCAGTACTTC
CDR3 protein: CASSQGLRGETQYF

clone size: .
V gene: TRBV19
J gene: TRBJ2-7
D gene: .
CDR3 DNA: TGTGCCAGTAGTATTGGGACGACCTTTGAGCAGTACTTC
CDR3 protein: CASSIGTTFEQYF

clone size: .
V gene: TRBV9
J gene: TRBJ2-3
D gene: .
CDR3 DNA: TGTGCCAGCAGCGAACAGGTGGGGGGCACAGATACGCAGTATTTT
CDR3 protein: CASSEQVGGTDTQYF

clone size: .
V gene: TRBV5-1
J gene: TRBJ2-3
D gene: TRBD1
CDR3 DNA: TGCGCCAGCAGCTCCCGGACAGGGGGCCGCACAGATACGCAGTATTTT
CDR3 protein: CASSSRTGGRTDTQYF

clone size: few
V gene: TRBV29-1
J gene: TRBJ2-7
D gene: .
CDR3 DNA: TGCAGCGTTCGGTCCGGGGAGGGACAGAGTTACGAGCAGTACTTC
CDR3 protein: CSVRSGEGQSYEQYF

clone size: .
V gene: TRBV11-2
J gene: TRBJ2-1
D gene: TRBD2
CDR3 DNA: TGTGCCAGCAGCCAGGGACTAGCGGGAGGTGAGCAGTTCTTC
CDR3 protein: CASSQGLAGGEQFF

clone size: .
V gene: TRBV6-5
J gene: TRBJ1-1
D gene: TRBD1
CDR3 DNA: TGTGCCAGCAGTACCCTTTACGCCCCAAAATTCCATGTTAGGGGGCAGAACACTGAAGCTTTCTTT
CDR3 protein: CASSTLYAPKFHVRGQNTEAFF

clone size: few
V gene: TRBV5-8
J gene: TRBJ2-5
D gene: TRBD2
CDR3 DNA: TGTGCCAGCAGCTTGGAACTAGCGGGGCAAGAGACCCAGTACTTC
CDR3 protein: CASSLELAGQETQYF

clone size: .
V gene: TRBV2
J gene: TRBJ2-3
D gene: .
CDR3 DNA: TGTGCCAGCAGTTCGGAGTTGACAGATACGCAGTATTTT
CDR3 protein: CASSSELTDTQYF

clone size: many
V gene: TRBV29-1
J gene: TRBJ2-3
D gene: TRBD2
CDR3 DNA: TGCAGCGTTGCTCGGACTAGCGGTCCGGATACGCAGTATTTT
CDR3 protein: CSVARTSGPDTQYF

clone size: few
V gene: TRBV2
J gene: TRBJ2-3
D gene: .
CDR3 DNA: TGTGCCAGCAGAAGAGCTACCACAGATACGCAGTATTTT
CDR3 protein: CASRRATTDTQYF

clone size: .
V gene: TRBV24-1
J gene: TRBJ2-1
D gene: TRBD2
CDR3 DNA: TGTGCCACCAGTGATTCCGCACCCACTAGCGGGAGGTGGAATGAGCAGTTCTTC
CDR3 protein: CATSDSAPTSGRWNEQFF